This TCR beta chain is from a study of OX40 agonist ivuxolimab in advanced cancers. Study summary: Treatment received earlier with anti-PD-1, anti-PD-L1 or anti-CTLA-4 agents was allowed, and around 36% had some. Three patients got partial responses; one had hepatocellular carcinoma and two had cutaneous melanoma.

V dropped 4 bases and J dropped 6 bases, with 19 bases sitting between them. The CDR3 loop spans 16 amino acids. The germline gives CDR1 WNHNN, CDR2 SYGVQD (reference sequence). Study outcomes and limitations: Among expanded peripheral T cells, antigen specificity went undetermined.

Produced via immunoSEQ multiplex PCR; TCRdb's table is partial and in-frame only. The sample gives about 66,000 clones, under 85% of which show up once; roughly 2.3% is in the top ten. About this clone: Its antigen is as yet unknown.

This material consisted of CD4+ or CD8+ T cells sorted from blood, taken in a trial of the OX40 agonist ivuxolimab. The origin of this receptor is an adult with an advanced solid tumor such as melanoma, head and neck, liver or kidney cancer. The chain carries TRBV10-1 and TRBJ1-5, with D possibly matching TRBD1 (6 bases). The CDR3 nucleotides are TGCGCCAGCAGTGTGACACAGGGTGGCGGCGGTCAGCCCCAGCATTTT. It yields the protein CASSVTQGGGGQPQHF.